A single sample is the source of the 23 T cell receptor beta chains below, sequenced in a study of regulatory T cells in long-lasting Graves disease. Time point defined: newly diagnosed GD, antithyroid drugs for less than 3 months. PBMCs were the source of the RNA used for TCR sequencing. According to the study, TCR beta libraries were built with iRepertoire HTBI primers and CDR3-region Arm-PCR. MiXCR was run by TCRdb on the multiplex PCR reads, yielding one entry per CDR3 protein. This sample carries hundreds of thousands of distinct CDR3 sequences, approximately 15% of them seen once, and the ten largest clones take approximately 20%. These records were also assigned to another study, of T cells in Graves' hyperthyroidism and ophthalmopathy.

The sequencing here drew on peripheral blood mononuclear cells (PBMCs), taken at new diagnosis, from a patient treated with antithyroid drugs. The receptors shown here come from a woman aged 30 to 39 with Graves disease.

The CDR3 is CASSVGGGRANVLTF. Here the CDR3 DNA reads TGTGCCAGCAGCGTAGGAGGGGGCAGGGCCAACGTCCTGACTTTC. The chain joins TRBV9 to TRBJ2-6, with 7 bases that match TRBD1. CDR3 size: 15 residues. V was pared by 0 bases and J by 5 bases, with 2 bases of the junction left unmatched. In germline, CDR1 is SGDLS, CDR2 YYNGEE.

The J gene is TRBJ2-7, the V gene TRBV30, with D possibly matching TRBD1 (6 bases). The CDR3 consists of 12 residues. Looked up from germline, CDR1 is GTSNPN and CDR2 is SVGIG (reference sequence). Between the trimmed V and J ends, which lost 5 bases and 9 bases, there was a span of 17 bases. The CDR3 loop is CAWGAGQPAQYF. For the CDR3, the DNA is TGTGCCTGGGGGGCCGGACAGCCAGCGCAGTACTTC.

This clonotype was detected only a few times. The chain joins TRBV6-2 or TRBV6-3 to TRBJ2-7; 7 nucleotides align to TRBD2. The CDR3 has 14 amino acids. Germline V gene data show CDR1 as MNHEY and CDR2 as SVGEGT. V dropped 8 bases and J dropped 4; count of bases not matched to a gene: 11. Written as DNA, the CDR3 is TGTGCCAGCTTGGAGCGGGACGGGGGGTACGAGCAGTACTTC. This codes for CASLERDGGYEQYF.

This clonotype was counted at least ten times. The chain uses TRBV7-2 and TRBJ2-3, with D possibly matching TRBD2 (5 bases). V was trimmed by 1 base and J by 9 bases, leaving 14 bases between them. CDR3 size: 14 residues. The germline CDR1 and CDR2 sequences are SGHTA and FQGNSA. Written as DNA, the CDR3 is TGTGCCAGCAGCTTAGGGGCACCATCGGGAACGCAGTATTTT. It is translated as CASSLGAPSGTQYF.

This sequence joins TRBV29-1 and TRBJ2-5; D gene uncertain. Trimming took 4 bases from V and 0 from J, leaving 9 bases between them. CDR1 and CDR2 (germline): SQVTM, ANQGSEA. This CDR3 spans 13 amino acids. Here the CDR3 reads CSVVFFYQETQYF. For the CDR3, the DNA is TGCAGCGTTGTTTTTTTTTACCAAGAGACCCAGTACTTC.

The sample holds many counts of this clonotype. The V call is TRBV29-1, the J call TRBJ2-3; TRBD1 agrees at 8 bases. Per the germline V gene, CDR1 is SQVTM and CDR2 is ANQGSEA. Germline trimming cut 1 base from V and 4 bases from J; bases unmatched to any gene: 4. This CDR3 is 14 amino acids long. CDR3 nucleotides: TGCAGCGTTGAAGGGTACAGGGGGGCAGATACGCAGTATTTT. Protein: CSVEGYRGADTQYF.

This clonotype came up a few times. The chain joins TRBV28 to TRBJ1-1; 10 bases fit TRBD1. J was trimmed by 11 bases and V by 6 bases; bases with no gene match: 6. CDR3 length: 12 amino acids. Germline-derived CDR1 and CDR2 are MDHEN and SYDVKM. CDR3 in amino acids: CASRTGGLDAFF. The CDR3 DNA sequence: TGTGCCAGCAGGACAGGGGGCTTGGATGCTTTCTTT.

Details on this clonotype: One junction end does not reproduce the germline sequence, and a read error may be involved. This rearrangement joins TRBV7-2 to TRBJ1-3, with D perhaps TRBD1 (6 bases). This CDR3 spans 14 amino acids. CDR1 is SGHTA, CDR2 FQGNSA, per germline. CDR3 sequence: CAQEGGLRGSTIYF. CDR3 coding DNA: TGTGCCCAGGAGGGGGGACTCCGTGGAAGCACCATATATTTT.

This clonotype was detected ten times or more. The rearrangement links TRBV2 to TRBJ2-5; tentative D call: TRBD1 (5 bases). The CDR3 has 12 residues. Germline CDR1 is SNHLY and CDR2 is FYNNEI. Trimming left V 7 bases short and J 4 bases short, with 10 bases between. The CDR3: CASKGQTETQYF. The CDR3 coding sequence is TGTGCCAGCAAGGGGCAGACAGAGACCCAGTACTTC. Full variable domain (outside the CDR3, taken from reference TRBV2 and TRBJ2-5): EPEVTQTPSHQVTQMGQEVILRCVPISNHLYFYWYRQILGQKVEFLVSFYNNEISEKSEIFDDQFSVERPDGSNFTLKIRSTKLEDSAMYFCASKGQTETQYFGPGTRLLVL.

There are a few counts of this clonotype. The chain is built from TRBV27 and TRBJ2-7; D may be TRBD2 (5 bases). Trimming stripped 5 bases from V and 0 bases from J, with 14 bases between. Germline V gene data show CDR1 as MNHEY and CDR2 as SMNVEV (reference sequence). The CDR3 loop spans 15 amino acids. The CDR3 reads CASSKESTSSYEQYF. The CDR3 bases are TGTGCCAGCAGTAAGGAAAGTACTAGCTCCTACGAGCAGTACTTC.

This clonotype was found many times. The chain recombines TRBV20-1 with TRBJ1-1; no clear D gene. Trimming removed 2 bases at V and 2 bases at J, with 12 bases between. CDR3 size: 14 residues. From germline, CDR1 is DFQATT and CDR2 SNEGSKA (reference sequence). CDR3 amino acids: CSARPVGSNTEAFF. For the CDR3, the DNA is TGCAGTGCTAGACCTGTGGGAAGTAACACTGAAGCTTTCTTT.

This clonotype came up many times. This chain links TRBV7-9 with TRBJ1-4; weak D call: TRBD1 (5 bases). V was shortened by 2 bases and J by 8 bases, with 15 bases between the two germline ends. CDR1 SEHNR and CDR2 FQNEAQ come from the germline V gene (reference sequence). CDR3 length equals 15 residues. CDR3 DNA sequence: TGTGCCAGCAGCTTAAGCCTTGGGGGGAAGGAAAAACTGTTTTTT. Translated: CASSLSLGGKEKLFF.

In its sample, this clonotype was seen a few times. The CDR3 bases are TGCAGTGCTAGAGTGGCGCGTGGAAACACCATATATTTT. As protein: CSARVARGNTIYF. The chain combines TRBV20-1 with TRBJ1-3; D is undetermined. V gave up 1 base and J gave up 3 bases, with 7 bases separating them. Germline V lookup: CDR1 DFQATT, CDR2 SNEGSKA (reference sequence). The length of the CDR3 is 13 residues.

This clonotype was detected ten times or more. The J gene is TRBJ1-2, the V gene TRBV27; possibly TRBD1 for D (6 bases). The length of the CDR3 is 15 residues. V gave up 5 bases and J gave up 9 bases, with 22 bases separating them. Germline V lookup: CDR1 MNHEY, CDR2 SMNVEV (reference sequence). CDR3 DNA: TGTGCCAGCAGTCCCTCAGGACAGAATCTTATGCGCTACACCTTC. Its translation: CASSPSGQNLMRYTF.

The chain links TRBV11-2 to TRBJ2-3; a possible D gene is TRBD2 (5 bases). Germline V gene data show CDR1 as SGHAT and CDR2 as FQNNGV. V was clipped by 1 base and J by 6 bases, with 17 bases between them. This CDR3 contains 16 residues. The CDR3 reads CASSLGTSTFWDTQYF. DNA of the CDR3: TGTGCCAGCAGCTTAGGAACTAGTACATTTTGGGATACGCAGTATTTT.

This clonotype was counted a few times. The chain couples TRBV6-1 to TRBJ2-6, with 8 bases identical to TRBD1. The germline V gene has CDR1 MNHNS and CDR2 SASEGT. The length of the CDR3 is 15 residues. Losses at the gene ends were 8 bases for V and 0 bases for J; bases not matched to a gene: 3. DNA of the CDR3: TGTGCCAGCCTCACAGGGGGCTCTGGGGCCAACGTCCTGACTTTC. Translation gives CASLTGGSGANVLTF.

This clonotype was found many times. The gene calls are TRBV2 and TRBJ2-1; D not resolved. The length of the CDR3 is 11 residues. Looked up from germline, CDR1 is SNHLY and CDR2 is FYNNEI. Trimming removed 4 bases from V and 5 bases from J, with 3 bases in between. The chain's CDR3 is CASSGHNEQFF. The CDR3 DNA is TGTGCCAGCAGTGGTCACAATGAGCAGTTCTTC.

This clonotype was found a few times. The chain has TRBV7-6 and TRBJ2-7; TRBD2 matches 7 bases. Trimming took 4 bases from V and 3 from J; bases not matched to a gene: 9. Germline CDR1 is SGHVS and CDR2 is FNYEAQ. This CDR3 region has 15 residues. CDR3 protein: CASSSRTSPGYEQYF. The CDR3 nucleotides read TGTGCCAGCAGCTCGCGGACTAGTCCTGGCTACGAGCAGTACTTC.

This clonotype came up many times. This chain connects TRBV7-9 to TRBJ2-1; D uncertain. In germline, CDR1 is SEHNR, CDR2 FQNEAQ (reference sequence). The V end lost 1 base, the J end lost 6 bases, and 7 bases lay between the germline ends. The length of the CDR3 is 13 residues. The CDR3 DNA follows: TGTGCCAGCAGCTTAGTGACCCTCAATGAGCAGTTCTTC. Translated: CASSLVTLNEQFF.

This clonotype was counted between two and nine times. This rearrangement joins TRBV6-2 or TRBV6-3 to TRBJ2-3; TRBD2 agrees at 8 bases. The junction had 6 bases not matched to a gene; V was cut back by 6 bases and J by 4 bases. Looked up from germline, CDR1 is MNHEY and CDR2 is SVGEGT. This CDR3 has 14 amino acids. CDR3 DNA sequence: TGTGCCAGCAGGACAGGACTAGCCCCAGATACGCAGTATTTT. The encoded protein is CASRTGLAPDTQYF.

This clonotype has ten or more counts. CDR3 loop: CASSQGGGGPYEQYF. As DNA, the CDR3 is TGTGCCAGCAGCCAAGGGGGTGGTGGGCCCTACGAGCAGTACTTC. The V and J genes are TRBV3-1 and TRBJ2-7; D uncertain. CDR3 length equals 15 residues. Germline CDR1 and CDR2: LGHDT and YNNKEL (reference sequence). With 1 base removed from V and 2 bases from J, the gap between germline ends came to 12 bases.

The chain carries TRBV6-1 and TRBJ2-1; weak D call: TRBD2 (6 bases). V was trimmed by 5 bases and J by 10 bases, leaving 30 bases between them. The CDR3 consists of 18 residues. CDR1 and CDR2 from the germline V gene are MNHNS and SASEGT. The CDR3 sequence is CASSMRTPSEGLSYEQFF. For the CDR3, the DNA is TGTGCCAGCAGTATGCGCACACCATCGGAGGGCCTCTCCTACGAGCAGTTCTTC.

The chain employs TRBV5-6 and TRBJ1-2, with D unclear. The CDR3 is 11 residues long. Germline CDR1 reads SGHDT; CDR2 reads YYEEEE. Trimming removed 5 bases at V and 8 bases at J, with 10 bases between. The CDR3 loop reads CASRASSGYTF. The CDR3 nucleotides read TGTGCCAGCAGAGCCTCGAGCGGCTACACCTTC.